This T cell receptor beta chain came from a study of shared clonotypes between healthy human individuals. Study context: Three plates each covered CD4 naive and memory; CD8 naive two, CD8 memory one.

As concerns this clone: Its antigen is as yet unknown.

With V trimmed by 0 bases and J by 6 bases, 6 bases remained unmatched. CDR3 length equals 14 residues. Germline V gene lookup returns CDR1 GTSNPN and CDR2 SVGIG (reference sequence). Naive CD4+ cells were CD45RA-selected; the remaining cells were memory. General study results and limits: Limitation of the genetic and exposure-history diversity represented came from the few donors.

Clones were sequenced by immunoSEQ multiplex PCR, and TCRdb holds only the in-frame ones, with some missing. Of 1,500,000 or so clones in the sample, about 98.5% are singletons; the top ten hold around 0.33%. The sequencing input was naive CD4+ T cells sorted from blood. Indicated subset: CD45RA+ positively selected. The J gene is TRBJ1-1, the V gene TRBV30, with 8 bases fitting TRBD1. The TCR was taken from a man younger than 45 in good health. CDR3 nucleotide sequence: TGTGCCTGGAGTGTACAGGGGGTCTGGGCTGAAGCTTTCTTT. This codes for CAWSVQGVWAEAFF.